One and the same sample provided the 21 T cell receptor beta chains below, sequenced in a study of response to subunit inactivated influenza vaccine. TCRdb itself ran the RT-PCR reads through MiXCR, one entry per CDR3 protein. The repertoire holds about 310,000 distinct CDR3 sequences, with approximately 20% as singletons. The sample in question was PBMCs from blood, obtained about 20 months after vaccination. The receptor source for this set is a man aged 50 to 75 who received an inactivated influenza vaccine.

This chain connects TRBV2 to TRBJ1-4; 8 nucleotides match TRBD1. V shed 6 bases and J 6 bases; nucleotides not matched to a gene: 12. The V gene's germline CDR1 is SNHLY and CDR2 FYNNEI. The CDR3 has 16 amino acids. The CDR3 DNA is TGTGCCAGCAGGAAAGGCCTGGCAGGGGGCGATGAAAAACTGTTTTTT. Amino acid sequence: CASRKGLAGGDEKLFF.

This clonotype occurred a few times. The rearrangement joins TRBV7-3 to TRBJ1-1; 7 positions agree with TRBD1. This CDR3 region has 13 residues. Germline V lookup: CDR1 SGHTA, CDR2 FQGTGA. V trimming: 9 bases; J trimming: 5 bases; junction bases outside the gene matches: 9. The CDR3 DNA is TGTGCCAGTGCACAGGGGATGAGGACTGAAGCTTTCTTT. Translated: CASAQGMRTEAFF.

This clonotype appeared a few times. This rearrangement joins TRBV12-3 or TRBV12-4 to TRBJ2-3; D uncertain. This CDR3 contains 14 residues. V lost 3 bases, J lost 1 base, and 8 bases lay in between. This CDR3 reads CASSLGSGTDTQYF. The CDR3 DNA reads TGTGCCAGCAGTTTGGGATCGGGCACAGATACGCAGTATTTT.

There are a few counts of this clonotype. The chain carries TRBV30 and TRBJ1-1; D is undetermined. From germline, CDR1 is GTSNPN and CDR2 SVGIG (reference sequence). The germline V and J ends were trimmed by 1 base and 5 bases, with 11 bases remaining between them. This CDR3 is built from 13 residues. CDR3 region: CAWSDRLSTEAFF. CDR3 sequence (DNA): TGTGCCTGGAGTGATAGACTTTCGACTGAAGCTTTCTTT.

The chain carries TRBV27 and TRBJ1-6; possible D gene TRBD1, 5 bases. This CDR3 has 14 residues. Trimming cost V 6 bases and J 9 bases, with 15 bases left between them. Per germline, CDR1 MNHEY and CDR2 SMNVEV (reference sequence). CDR3 in DNA: TGTGCCAGCAGCCCAGCAGGGTGGGTTTCACCCCTCCACTTT. Translating it yields CASSPAGWVSPLHF.

This clonotype was counted ten times or more. The rearrangement uses TRBV7-9 and TRBJ1-4; 8 bases are shared with TRBD1. Per germline, CDR1 SEHNR and CDR2 FQNEAQ (reference sequence). The J segment lost 4 bases and the V segment lost 5 bases, leaving 3 bases of the junction unmatched. CDR3 length: 14 residues. CDR3 protein: CASSPGQVNEKLFF. For the CDR3, the DNA is TGTGCCAGCAGCCCGGGACAGGTTAATGAAAAACTGTTTTTT. The full variable domain, with the rest looked up from reference TRBV7-9 and TRBJ1-4, is DTGVSQNPRHKITKRGQNVTFRCDPISEHNRLYWYRQTLGQGPEFLTYFQNEAQLEKSRLLSDRFSAERPKGSFSTLEIQRTEQGDSAMYLCASSPGQVNEKLFFGSGTQLSVL.

This clonotype has at least ten counts. The chain uses TRBV5-1 and TRBJ2-1; D unresolved. V was pared by 5 bases and J by 4 bases, with 13 bases between. The CDR3 totals 14 residues. The germline gives CDR1 SGHRS, CDR2 YFSETQ. The CDR3 reads CASSSPSRYNEQFF. As DNA, the CDR3 is TGCGCCAGCAGTAGTCCCTCGAGGTACAATGAGCAGTTCTTC.

The table lists this clonotype with a few counts. The chain employs TRBV11-3 and TRBJ2-5; D uncertain. Deletions cut 1 base from V and 7 bases from J, with 7 bases between. CDR1 is SGHNT, CDR2 YENEEA, per germline. This CDR3 has 12 amino acids. CDR3 sequence reads: CASSLGYGTQYF. The CDR3 DNA follows: TGTGCCAGCAGCTTAGGCTACGGGACCCAGTACTTC.

This chain links TRBV4-1 with TRBJ1-2; D unresolved. CDR3 length: 14 residues. The V and J ends lost 5 bases and 4 bases respectively, with 14 bases between them. Germline assignment: CDR1 MGHRA and CDR2 YSYEKL. Written as DNA, the CDR3 is TGCGCCAGCAGCGAGGAATCGACGGGCTATGGCTACACCTTC. Encoded protein: CASSEESTGYGYTF.

The chain carries TRBV7-2 and TRBJ2-7; TRBD2 matches at 13 bases. The CDR3 consists of 15 residues. CDR1 and CDR2 (germline): SGHTA, FQGNSA. J lost 3 bases, V lost 5 bases, and 4 bases had no gene match. For the CDR3, the DNA is TGTGCCAGCAGCAAAAGGACTAGCGGGAGCTACGAGCAGTACTTC. It translates to CASSKRTSGSYEQYF.

The CDR3 protein is CSVEARDTGSGANVLTF. The CDR3 nucleotides are TGCAGCGTTGAAGCTCGGGACACCGGCTCTGGGGCCAACGTCCTGACTTTC. The chain uses TRBV29-1 and TRBJ2-6; perhaps TRBD1 as D (6 bases). Germline V gene sequence: CDR1 SQVTM, CDR2 ANQGSEA. Between the trimmed V and J ends, which lost 1 base and 0 bases, there was a span of 13 bases. The CDR3 runs to 17 residues.

The V gene is TRBV9, the J gene TRBJ1-4, with 9 bases aligning to TRBD1. Per the germline V gene, CDR1 is SGDLS and CDR2 is YYNGEE. The CDR3 consists of 16 residues. Unmatched junction bases numbered 5, after V lost 0 bases and J lost 5 bases. This CDR3 reads CASSVAQGQGNEKLFF. The CDR3 DNA is TGTGCCAGCAGCGTAGCTCAGGGACAGGGAAATGAAAAACTGTTTTTT.

This clonotype was detected only a few times. V is TRBV29-1 and J is TRBJ2-3; a weak D match, TRBD1 (6 bases). The germline V gene has CDR1 SQVTM and CDR2 ANQGSEA. V was shortened by 3 bases and J by 4 bases, with 11 bases between the two germline ends. CDR3 length equals 13 residues. The CDR3 DNA is TGCAGCGTTGAGATCGCAGGGGCAGATACGCAGTATTTT. The encoded protein is CSVEIAGADTQYF.

This sequence joins TRBV7-8 and TRBJ2-7; possibly TRBD2 for D (6 bases). In germline, CDR1 is SGHVS, CDR2 FQNEAQ. The CDR3 has 11 residues. Trimming took 5 bases from V and 10 from J, leaving 12 bases between them. CDR3 region: CASSLRLVQYF. DNA for the CDR3: TGTGCCAGCAGCCTAAGACTAGTTCAGTACTTC. Full variable domain (remainder filled in from reference TRBV7-8 and TRBJ2-7): GAGVSQSPRYKVAKRGQDVALRCDPISGHVSLFWYQQALGQGPEFLTYFQNEAQLDKSGLPSDRFFAERPEGSVSTLKIQRTQQEDSAVYLCASSLRLVQYFGPGTRLTVT.

This clonotype was detected only a few times. V usage is TRBV6-2 or TRBV6-3 and J usage is TRBJ1-1; possibly TRBD1 for D (6 bases). This CDR3 region has 13 residues. The V gene's germline CDR1 is MNHEY and CDR2 SVGEGT. The V end was cut by 10 bases, the J end by 0 bases, with 12 bases between. CDR3 in DNA: TGTGCCATCCAACAGGGTATGAACACTGAAGCTTTCTTT. Encoded protein: CAIQQGMNTEAFF.

This chain joins TRBV4-3 and TRBJ2-2; 9 positions agree with TRBD2. Trimming removed 0 bases from V and 6 bases from J; junction bases left unmatched: 5. The germline V gene encodes CDR1 LGHNA and CDR2 YSLEER. The CDR3 totals 16 residues. The CDR3 DNA reads TGCGCCAGCAGCCAAGAGATCCCTAGCGGGGCCGGGGAGCTGTTTTTT. Its protein product is CASSQEIPSGAGELFF.

The V call is TRBV27, the J call TRBJ1-2; TRBD1 matches at 8 bases. The CDR3 is made up of 17 amino acids. The V gene end was trimmed by 0 bases and the J gene end by 3 bases; junction bases not matched to a gene: 9. The germline CDR1 and CDR2 sequences are MNHEY and SMNVEV (reference sequence). The CDR3 loop is CASSLSAGGSLDYGYTF. The CDR3 DNA is TGTGCCAGCAGTTTATCGGCAGGGGGCTCTCTGGACTATGGCTACACCTTC.

The rearrangement joins TRBV5-1 to TRBJ2-1; weak D call: TRBD2 (5 bases). Germline CDR1 reads SGHRS; CDR2 reads YFSETQ. Deletions cut 4 bases from V and 4 bases from J, with 12 bases between. This CDR3 has 14 amino acids. CDR3: CASSAYTSYNEQFF. CDR3 coding DNA: TGCGCCAGCAGCGCATACACTAGTTACAATGAGCAGTTCTTC.

This clonotype has more than one count but fewer than ten. The chain employs TRBV18 and TRBJ2-7, with a tentative D call TRBD1 (6 bases). The V end lost 5 bases, the J end lost 2 bases, and 10 bases lay between the germline ends. There are 13 residues in the CDR3. The germline gives CDR1 KGHSH, CDR2 LQKENI. CDR3 sequence reads: CASSMGAAYEQYF. CDR3 DNA sequence: TGTGCCAGCTCAATGGGGGCTGCCTACGAGCAGTACTTC.

This clonotype was seen more than once but under ten times. The V call is TRBV12-3 or TRBV12-4, the J call TRBJ2-5; either TRBD1 or TRBD2 may supply D (6 bases each). The CDR3 covers 15 residues. The V end lost 3 bases, the J end lost 5 bases, and 16 bases lay between the germline ends. The CDR3 DNA reads as TGTGCCAGCAGTTTGCCGAGAAGAGGGGGGGAGACCCAGTACTTC. Translating it yields CASSLPRRGGETQYF.

A few counts support this clonotype. The V and J genes are TRBV20-1 and TRBJ2-7; TRBD2 aligns across 13 bases. CDR1 and CDR2 from the germline V gene are DFQATT and SNEGSKA (reference sequence). The junction had 0 bases not matched to a gene; V was cut back by 3 bases and J by 4 bases. The CDR3 spans 13 residues. CDR3 DNA sequence: TGCAGTGCTAGGACTAGCGGGAGGTACGAGCAGTACTTC. Translated: CSARTSGRYEQYF.